One and the same sample provided the 29 T cell receptor beta chains below, sequenced in a study of T cell responses to AZD1222 COVID-19 vaccine. TCRdb keeps only in-frame clones here, not all; method: immunoSEQ multiplex PCR. The sample includes 95,000 to 150,000 clones, around 88% seen only once; the top ten take roughly 5%. Sequencing used peripheral blood, obtained on day 0 of AZD1222 vaccination. The receptors were sampled from an adult in good health.

V gene TRBV5-5 combines with J gene TRBJ1-3; no clear D gene. The V end lost 5 bases, the J end lost 0 bases, and 9 bases lay between the germline ends. The CDR3 spans 14 residues. CDR1 is SGHKS, CDR2 YYEKEE, per germline (reference sequence). CDR3 loop: CASSYGSSGNTIYF. CDR3 sequence (DNA): TGTGCCAGCAGTTATGGGAGCTCTGGAAACACCATATATTTT.

The sample holds one count of this clone. J is TRBJ2-7 and V is TRBV27, with 8 nucleotides matching TRBD1. V shed 7 bases and J 5 bases; nucleotides not matched to a gene: 7. The germline CDR1 and CDR2 sequences are MNHEY and SMNVEV (reference sequence). The CDR3 is made up of 13 amino acids. CDR3 sequence (DNA): TGTGCCAGCATGAGGACAGGGCTAAACGAGCAGTACTTC. Protein product: CASMRTGLNEQYF.

DNA of the CDR3: TGTGCCAGCAGTTCCCTGACTAGCGGGGGCTACGAGCAGTACTTC. Translating it yields CASSSLTSGGYEQYF. The chain combines TRBV28 with TRBJ2-7; 12 bases match TRBD2. In germline, CDR1 is MDHEN, CDR2 SYDVKM. This CDR3 contains 15 residues. Unmatched junction bases numbered 4, after V lost 4 bases and J lost 3 bases.

This clone showed up just a few times. V gene TRBV11-1 combines with J gene TRBJ2-2; no clear D gene. The V gene lost 2 bases and the J gene lost 3 bases, with 10 bases spanning the gap. Germline values: CDR1 SGHAT, CDR2 FQDESV (reference sequence). The CDR3 contains 15 residues. The CDR3 sequence: CASSLSIGDTGELFF. For the CDR3, the DNA is TGTGCCAGCAGCTTAAGTATTGGGGACACCGGGGAGCTGTTTTTT.

The V call is TRBV11-2, the J call TRBJ2-3; D is unclear. CDR1 is SGHAT, CDR2 FQNNGV, per germline. V was clipped by 5 bases and J by 0 bases, with 9 bases between them. The CDR3 has 14 residues. The CDR3 bases are TGTGCCAGCAGCGCAACCTCTAGCACAGATACGCAGTATTTT. This gives the protein CASSATSSTDTQYF.

The chain recombines TRBV2 with TRBJ1-5, with D hard to call. The CDR3 has 14 residues. CDR1 is SNHLY and CDR2 is FYNNEI in the germline V gene. V lost 2 bases and J lost 4, with 9 bases in between. The CDR3 reads CASSEKMVNQPQHF. The DNA for the CDR3 is TGTGCCAGCAGTGAAAAAATGGTAAATCAGCCCCAGCATTTT.

J is TRBJ2-7 and V is TRBV18, with D possibly being TRBD2 (5 bases). CDR1 is KGHSH and CDR2 is LQKENI in the germline V gene. With 0 bases removed from V and 2 bases from J, the gap between germline ends came to 8 bases. This CDR3 has 14 residues. The CDR3 region is CASSPPSVPYEQYF. The CDR3 DNA reads as TGTGCCAGCTCACCACCTAGCGTCCCCTACGAGCAGTACTTC.

The gene calls are TRBV3-1 (or the pseudogene TRBV3-2) and TRBJ1-5; D is uncertain. The ends were cut back, 1 base at V and 1 base at J, with 5 bases in the middle. Per the germline V gene, CDR1 is LGHDT and CDR2 is YNNKEL (reference sequence). This CDR3 has 14 amino acids. The CDR3 DNA is TGTGCCAGCAGCCAAGGGAGAAGCAATCAGCCCCAGCATTTT. Translating it yields CASSQGRSNQPQHF.

This sequence joins TRBV18 and TRBJ1-1; D may be TRBD1 (6 bases). Germline V gives CDR1 KGHSH, CDR2 LQKENI. The CDR3 covers 14 residues. Trimming pared 6 bases from V and 4 bases from J, leaving 15 bases between. CDR3 bases: TGTGCCAGCTCCCGGACAGAATTGAGCACTGAAGCTTTCTTT. Residues: CASSRTELSTEAFF.

The chain recombines TRBV29-1 with TRBJ1-4; TRBD1 matches 9 bases. The CDR3 sequence is 12 residues long. Per the germline V gene, CDR1 is SQVTM and CDR2 is ANQGSEA. The ends lost 7 bases at V and 8 bases at J; junction bases unmatched: 5. CDR3 amino acids: CSARTGDEKLFF. DNA for the CDR3: TGCAGCGCGAGGACAGGGGACGAAAAACTGTTTTTT.

This rearrangement joins TRBV2 to TRBJ1-5; no reliable D call. The CDR3 is 14 residues long. V was clipped by 8 bases and J by 6 bases, with 17 bases between them. Germline CDR1 and CDR2: SNHLY and FYNNEI. The CDR3 DNA sequence: TGTGCCAGCTCCCCATCAGGCCTCTCTCAGCCCCAGCATTTT. Protein: CASSPSGLSQPQHF.

V is TRBV7-9 and J is TRBJ1-6; 7 nucleotides match TRBD1. Germline CDR1 and CDR2: SEHNR and FQNEAQ (reference sequence). The J segment lost 11 bases and the V segment lost 5 bases, leaving 12 bases of the junction unmatched. The CDR3 contains 15 residues. The CDR3 nucleotides are TGTGCCAGCAGCCCTCTCGGGACAGACGTAACACCCCTCCACTTT. It codes for CASSPLGTDVTPLHF.

The CDR3, as DNA: TGTGCCAGCAGTGAATTCTTGACAGACGGAAACACCATATATTTT. It encodes CASSEFLTDGNTIYF. This chain uses TRBV6-1 with TRBJ1-3; D possibly corresponds to TRBD1 (5 bases). The V end was cut by 2 bases, the J end by 4 bases, with 12 bases between. This CDR3 has 15 residues. Germline V gene sequence: CDR1 MNHNS, CDR2 SASEGT.

The CDR3 coding sequence is TGTGCCAGCAGTGAGGGGGCCTATGGCTACACCTTC. It translates to CASSEGAYGYTF. The J gene is TRBJ1-2, the V gene TRBV6-1; tentatively, D is TRBD1 (6 bases). CDR1 and CDR2 (germline): MNHNS, SASEGT. V was cut by 3 bases and J by 4 bases, with 6 bases left in between. The CDR3 loop spans 12 amino acids.

The rearrangement joins TRBV6-6 to TRBJ2-3; 7 bases are a match to TRBD2. Germline CDR1 and CDR2: MNHNY and SVGAGI (reference sequence). The CDR3 is made up of 15 amino acids. Unmatched junction bases numbered 4, after V lost 4 bases and J lost 0 bases. The CDR3 loop is CASSWSGVSTDTQYF. CDR3 bases: TGTGCCAGCAGTTGGAGCGGGGTTAGCACAGATACGCAGTATTTT.

The chain couples TRBV5-1 to TRBJ2-7; D not certain. V gave up 4 bases and J gave up 0 bases, with 11 bases separating them. The CDR3 has 14 residues. Germline assignment: CDR1 SGHRS and CDR2 YFSETQ. The CDR3 is CASSVTSSSYEQYF. The CDR3 DNA sequence: TGCGCCAGCAGCGTGACTTCCAGCTCCTACGAGCAGTACTTC.

The CDR3 region is CASSFWAGQVNTEAFF. CDR3 coding DNA: TGTGCCAGCAGTTTTTGGGCGGGTCAGGTGAACACTGAAGCTTTCTTT. This chain links TRBV6-5 with TRBJ1-1; D unclear. CDR3 length equals 16 residues. The V end lost 4 bases, the J end lost 0 bases, and 15 bases lay between the germline ends. Germline loops: CDR1 MNHEY, CDR2 SVGAGI.

Written as DNA, the CDR3 is TGTGCCAGCAGTTTAAGCGGGACAGGGTCTCAGCCCCAGCATTTT. Encoded protein: CASSLSGTGSQPQHF. The rearrangement joins TRBV27 to TRBJ1-5; 9 nucleotides align to TRBD1. The CDR3 spans 15 residues. V was clipped by 2 bases and J by 6 bases; unmatched bases: 5. Germline CDR1 MNHEY, CDR2 SMNVEV (reference sequence).

The chain combines TRBV5-1 with TRBJ2-2, with D perhaps matching TRBD1 or TRBD2 (6 bases each). In germline, CDR1 is SGHRS, CDR2 YFSETQ. V lost 0 bases to trimming and J lost 5 bases, with 17 bases between them. The length of the CDR3 is 17 residues. CDR3 amino acids: CASSLDVGRGGTGELFF. The CDR3 DNA is TGCGCCAGCAGCTTGGACGTCGGCAGAGGGGGGACCGGGGAGCTGTTTTTT.

The genes are TRBV24-1 and TRBJ2-5; perhaps TRBD2 as D (7 bases). In germline, CDR1 is KGHDR, CDR2 SFDVKD. The CDR3 covers 15 residues. Trimming took off 1 base at V and 4 bases at J, with 12 bases between the two ends. CDR3 in DNA: TGTGCCACCAGTGATTTACGGGGGGCTGGAGAGACCCAGTACTTC. The encoded protein is CATSDLRGAGETQYF.

V and J are TRBV28 and TRBJ2-1, with TRBD2 identical over 7 bases. With 5 bases clipped from V and 10 bases from J, the junction kept 2 bases outside the gene matches. The CDR3 loop spans 11 amino acids. The V gene's germline CDR1 is MDHEN and CDR2 SYDVKM. CDR3 amino acids: CASSSGDEQFF. CDR3 DNA: TGTGCCAGCAGTAGCGGGGACGAGCAGTTCTTC.

The chain carries TRBV27 and TRBJ2-3, with D perhaps given as TRBD1 or TRBD2 (5 bases each). The V gene's germline CDR1 is MNHEY and CDR2 SMNVEV (reference sequence). This CDR3 is built from 13 residues. V gave up 5 bases and J gave up 5 bases, with 11 bases separating them. The CDR3 loop reads CASSHGAVDTQYF. CDR3 DNA sequence: TGTGCCAGCAGTCACGGGGCGGTAGATACGCAGTATTTT.

The chain is built from TRBV9 and TRBJ1-2; D gene ambiguous. The CDR3 runs 15 residues. Germline CDR1 is SGDLS and CDR2 is YYNGEE. Trimming stripped 0 bases from V and 7 bases from J, with 16 bases between. CDR3 coding DNA: TGTGCCAGCAGCGTAGCCGTCTCTGGGATAAGTGGCTACACCTTC. This translates into CASSVAVSGISGYTF.

V usage is TRBV28 and J usage is TRBJ2-3; 9 nucleotides match TRBD1. The CDR3 consists of 16 residues. Germline V gives CDR1 MDHEN, CDR2 SYDVKM. V lost 5 bases and J lost 2; bases outside the gene matches: 8. CDR3 region: CASSEQGARLTDTQYF. In DNA form, the CDR3 reads TGTGCCAGCAGTGAACAGGGGGCGCGGCTCACAGATACGCAGTATTTT.

The gene calls are TRBV9 and TRBJ2-7, with D unclear. The germline CDR1 and CDR2 sequences are SGDLS and YYNGEE. V dropped 0 bases and J dropped 3 bases, with 7 bases sitting between them. The CDR3 runs 13 residues. The CDR3 loop reads CASSVEPDYEQYF. The CDR3 DNA reads TGTGCCAGCAGCGTAGAACCAGACTACGAGCAGTACTTC.

The chain uses TRBV7-8 and TRBJ2-2; the match to TRBD1 covers 9 bases. This CDR3 spans 16 amino acids. Germline-derived CDR1 and CDR2 are SGHVS and FQNEAQ. J gave up 4 bases and V 1 base, and 4 bases lay outside the gene matches. For the CDR3, the DNA is TGTGCCAGCAGCTTAGAACAGGGGGCCCCCACCGGGGAGCTGTTTTTT. This encodes CASSLEQGAPTGELFF.

The rearrangement uses TRBV19 and TRBJ1-5; D might be TRBD1 (6 bases). Germline values: CDR1 LNHDA, CDR2 SQIVND (reference sequence). The V and J ends lost 6 bases and 0 bases respectively, with 21 bases between them. The CDR3 loop spans 18 amino acids. The CDR3: CASSLGGGQLYSNQPQHF. CDR3 nucleotide sequence: TGTGCCAGTAGCCTCGGGGGCGGACAGTTATATAGCAATCAGCCCCAGCATTTT. Variable domain in full (rest from reference TRBV19 and TRBJ1-5): DGGITQSPKYLFRKEGQNVTLSCEQNLNHDAMYWYRQDPGQGLRLIYYSQIVNDFQKGDIAEGYSVSREKKESFPLTVTSAQKNPTAFYLCASSLGGGQLYSNQPQHFGDGTRLSIL.

This rearrangement joins TRBV13 to TRBJ2-7; no definite D call. V was trimmed by 5 bases and J by 7 bases, leaving 12 bases between them. The CDR3 extends over 12 amino acids. Germline loops: CDR1 PRHDT, CDR2 FYEKMQ (reference sequence). CDR3 loop: CASSLLPGEQYF. CDR3 sequence (DNA): TGTGCCAGCAGCCTCCTTCCTGGGGAGCAGTACTTC.

The chain combines TRBV12-5 with TRBJ1-1; the D is unclear. This CDR3 region has 15 residues. The V end lost 0 bases, the J end lost 0 bases, and 8 bases lay between the germline ends. From germline, CDR1 is LGHNT and CDR2 FRNRAP. The CDR3 loop reads CASGLVPGLNTEAFF. CDR3 nucleotide sequence: TGTGCTAGTGGTTTGGTACCAGGACTGAACACTGAAGCTTTCTTT.